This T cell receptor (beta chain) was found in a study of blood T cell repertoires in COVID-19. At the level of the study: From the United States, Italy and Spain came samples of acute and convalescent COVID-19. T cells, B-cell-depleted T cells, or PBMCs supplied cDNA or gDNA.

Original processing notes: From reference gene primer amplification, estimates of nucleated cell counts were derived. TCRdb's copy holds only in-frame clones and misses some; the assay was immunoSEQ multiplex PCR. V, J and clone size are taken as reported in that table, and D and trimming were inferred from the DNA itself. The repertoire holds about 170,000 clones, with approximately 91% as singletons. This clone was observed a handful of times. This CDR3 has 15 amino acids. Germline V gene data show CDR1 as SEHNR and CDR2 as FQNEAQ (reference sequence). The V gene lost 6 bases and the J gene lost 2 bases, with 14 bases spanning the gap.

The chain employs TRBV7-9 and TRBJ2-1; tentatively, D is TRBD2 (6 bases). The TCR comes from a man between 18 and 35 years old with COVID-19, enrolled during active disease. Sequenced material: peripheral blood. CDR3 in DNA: TGTGCCAGCAGTCCCCGGGAGTTCCCCTACAATGAGCAGTTCTTC. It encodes CASSPREFPYNEQFF. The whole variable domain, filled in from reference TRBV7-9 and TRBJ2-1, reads DTGVSQNPRHKITKRGQNVTFRCDPISEHNRLYWYRQTLGQGPEFLTYFQNEAQLEKSRLLSDRFSAERPKGSFSTLEIQRTEQGDSAMYLCASSPREFPYNEQFFGPGTRLTVL.